The rows below give T cell receptor beta chains drawn from one sample of a study of spatial heterogeneity in lung cancer. TCRdb independently ran MiXCR on the 5' RACE reads; one entry per CDR3 protein. The sample yields fewer than 15,000 distinct CDR3 sequences, 4.5% to 6% seen once. Sample: lung tumor tissue, taken at surgery. These receptors were collected from a female donor with early-stage non-small cell lung cancer. CDR3s include the opening cysteine and the closing phenylalanine or tryptophan. Clone size is shown for a subset of rows, as once, few, many or a class of expanded clone.

J,size,V,CDR3
TRBJ2-6,many,TRBV2,CASRLGSGANVLTF
TRBJ2-7,many,TRBV6-2/TRBV6-3,CASSQPGLAEDEQYF
TRBJ2-2,many,TRBV28,CASKITGRKTPVGELFF
TRBJ2-3,many,TRBV24-1,CATGPAGTDTQYF
TRBJ1-2,many,TRBV27,CASSLKSGYGYTF
TRBJ2-2,many,TRBV7-9,CASQRGSNTGELFF
TRBJ2-7,many,TRBV20-1,CSARDGTGMYYEQYF
TRBJ1-6,many,TRBV6-6,CASSYPQGINNSPLHF
TRBJ1-2,medium-sized,TRBV12-3/TRBV12-4,CASSLGDAIYGYTF
TRBJ1-1,NA,TRBV5-4,CASSKTGVRNTEAFF
TRBJ2-4,many,TRBV5-1,CASSLGLAKNIQYF
TRBJ2-3,many,TRBV7-8,CASSSRQSTDTQYF
TRBJ2-1,many,TRBV7-2,CASSRSRVGGYNEQFF